The 11 T cell receptor beta chains in this list originate from one sample, sequenced in a study of blood T cell repertoires in COVID-19. Libraries were prepared by immunoSEQ multiplex PCR; TCRdb keeps only in-frame clonotypes and omits some of them. Here the sample spans 200,000 to 300,000 clones, about 90% being singletons. The specimen sequenced was peripheral blood. These receptors came from a woman in her twenties or thirties who had recovered from COVID-19.

V usage is TRBV11-2 and J usage is TRBJ1-2; possibly TRBD1 for D (5 bases). In germline, CDR1 is SGHAT, CDR2 FQNNGV. V lost 5 bases and J 2 bases, leaving 12 bases between the germline ends. This CDR3 region has 14 residues. CDR3 sequence (DNA): TGTGCCAGCAGCACGGGGGGTATCAACTATGGCTACACCTTC. Translation gives CASSTGGINYGYTF. Based on the CDR3 plus reference TRBV11-2 and TRBJ1-2, the full variable domain is EAGVAQSPRYKIIEKRQSVAFWCNPISGHATLYWYQQILGQGPKLLIQFQNNGVVDDSQLPKDRFSAERLKGVDSTLKIQPAKLEDSAVYLCASSTGGINYGYTFGSGTRLTVV.

The chain links TRBV9 to TRBJ2-3, with D tentatively TRBD1 (6 bases). This CDR3 contains 14 residues. V was trimmed by 3 bases and J by 6 bases, leaving 14 bases between them. Germline V gene sequence: CDR1 SGDLS, CDR2 YYNGEE. Written as DNA, the CDR3 is TGTGCCAGCAGCGCGAGTACTAGGGGGGATACGCAGTATTTT. It translates to CASSASTRGDTQYF.

The chain carries TRBV10-1 and TRBJ2-7; 10 nucleotides line up with TRBD1. Looked up from germline, CDR1 is WNHNN and CDR2 is SYGVQD (reference sequence). The CDR3 extends over 15 amino acids. V lost 8 bases, J lost 0 bases, and 7 bases stayed unmatched. The CDR3 bases are TGCGCCAGCTACTCCCGGACAGGGGGCTCCTACGAGCAGTACTTC. The encoded protein is CASYSRTGGSYEQYF.

The chain is built from TRBV4-2 and TRBJ2-3; D perhaps matches TRBD2 (6 bases). The CDR3 length is 16 residues. Germline V lookup: CDR1 LGHNA, CDR2 YNFKEQ. V dropped 0 bases and J dropped 1 base, with 11 bases sitting between them. The DNA of the CDR3 is TGTGCCAGCAGCCAAGAATTTGGCGGGGGCACAGATACGCAGTATTTT. Protein: CASSQEFGGGTDTQYF.

The rearrangement links TRBV19 to TRBJ2-7; D unresolved. The CDR3 is 16 amino acids. Per the germline V gene, CDR1 is LNHDA and CDR2 is SQIVND (reference sequence). V lost 0 bases and J 7 bases, leaving 19 bases between the germline ends. The CDR3: CASSIDWSPSSREQYF. Written as DNA, the CDR3 is TGTGCCAGTAGTATAGATTGGAGTCCCTCTTCGCGAGAGCAGTACTTC.

This chain links TRBV30 with TRBJ2-3, with a possible D match to TRBD2 (5 bases). V lost 3 bases and J 4 bases, leaving 17 bases between the germline ends. CDR1 is GTSNPN and CDR2 is SVGIG in the germline V gene (reference sequence). The CDR3 length is 15 residues. The CDR3 is CAWSGKSLQSDTQYF. The DNA of the CDR3 is TGTGCCTGGAGCGGGAAGAGCCTTCAGTCAGATACGCAGTATTTT.

CDR3 sequence: CAISETDYNEQFF. DNA for the CDR3: TGTGCCATCAGTGAAACAGACTACAATGAGCAGTTCTTC. The chain is built from TRBV10-3 and TRBJ2-1; D gene unclear. The germline CDR1 and CDR2 sequences are ENHRY and SYGVKD. V lost 3 bases to trimming and J lost 3 bases, with 6 bases between them. The CDR3 has 13 amino acids.

The chain recombines TRBV19 with TRBJ1-1, with D tentatively TRBD1 (6 bases). This CDR3 has 15 residues. The V end lost 4 bases, the J end lost 4 bases, and 16 bases lay between the germline ends. The V gene's germline CDR1 is LNHDA and CDR2 SQIVND (reference sequence). The CDR3 protein is CASSTALDRSTEAFF. Written as DNA, the CDR3 is TGTGCCAGTAGTACGGCCCTAGACAGGAGCACTGAAGCTTTCTTT.

The V and J genes are TRBV4-1 and TRBJ1-2, with D possibly TRBD1 on 5 matching bases. The CDR3 loop spans 15 amino acids. The germline V gene encodes CDR1 MGHRA and CDR2 YSYEKL. Deletions cut 4 bases from V and 2 bases from J, with 14 bases between. The DNA for the CDR3 is TGCGCCAGCAGCCGGCTCTCGGGGGGAAACTATGGCTACACCTTC. This codes for CASSRLSGGNYGYTF.

V is TRBV5-6 and J is TRBJ2-3, with no clear D. The CDR3 is 12 amino acids. Germline lookup yields CDR1 SGHDT and CDR2 YYEEEE. Trimming took off 1 base at V and 4 bases at J, with 4 bases between the two ends. DNA for the CDR3: TGTGCCAGCAGCTTGCGGGCAGATACGCAGTATTTT. This gives the protein CASSLRADTQYF. The full variable domain, its missing parts supplied by reference TRBV5-6 and TRBJ2-3, is DAGVTQSPTHLIKTRGQQVTLRCSPKSGHDTVSWYQQALGQGPQFIFQYYEEEERQRGNFPDRFSGHQFPNYSSELNVNALLLGDSALYLCASSLRADTQYFGPGTRLTVL.

This clone was seen once. The junction differs from germline at one of its ends, possibly a read error. This chain uses TRBV4-1 with TRBJ2-5; D is undetermined. The CDR3 is 14 amino acids. CDR1 is MGHRA, CDR2 YSYEKL, per germline. Here the CDR3 DNA reads TGCGCCAGCAGTCAAGGGCCAGTGCAAGAGACCCAGTACTTC. Its protein product is CASSQGPVQETQYF.